Listed here are 25 T cell receptor beta chains from one sample, sequenced in a study of CD8+ T cells in alopecia areata. Noted treatment: oral pan-JAK inhibitor, 5-10 mg twice daily. Extraction and reverse transcription of RNA yielded cDNA as the sequencing template. The assay was immunoSEQ multiplex PCR, and TCRdb's table has in-frame clones only and misses some. Found here are tens of thousands of clones, approximately 70% of them singletons; the top ten hold 15% to 20%. Sequenced here: CD8+ T cells sorted from blood, sampled at roughly week 45, from a patient treated with tofacitinib. The receptors derive from a human donor with alopecia areata.

The CDR3 nucleotides read TGTGCCAGCAGTCTAGCGGGGGGGCTTCGGGAGCAGTACTTC. Its protein product is CASSLAGGLREQYF. The chain employs TRBV2 and TRBJ2-7, with 12 bases fitting TRBD2. Germline V lookup: CDR1 SNHLY, CDR2 FYNNEI. This CDR3 is 14 amino acids long. The trim removed 5 bases at V and 7 bases at J, leaving 6 bases unmatched. Looking up the rest from reference TRBV2 and TRBJ2-7 gives the full variable domain: EPEVTQTPSHQVTQMGQEVILRCVPISNHLYFYWYRQILGQKVEFLVSFYNNEISEKSEIFDDQFSVERPDGSNFTLKIRSTKLEDSAMYFCASSLAGGLREQYFGPGTRLTVT.

The rearrangement uses TRBV5-1 and TRBJ2-3, with D hard to call. CDR1 is SGHRS and CDR2 is YFSETQ in the germline V gene. V gave up 0 bases and J gave up 4 bases, with 3 bases separating them. The CDR3 runs 12 residues. Written as DNA, the CDR3 is TGCGCCAGCAGCTTGGAACCAGATACGCAGTATTTT. It encodes CASSLEPDTQYF. Looking up the rest from reference TRBV5-1 and TRBJ2-3 gives the full variable domain: KAGVTQTPRYLIKTRGQQVTLSCSPISGHRSVSWYQQTPGQGLQFLFEYFSETQRNKGNFPGRFSGRQFSNSRSEMNVSTLELGDSALYLCASSLEPDTQYFGPGTRLTVL.

This rearrangement joins TRBV29-1 to TRBJ2-7, with D maybe TRBD2 (7 bases). The germline CDR1 and CDR2 sequences are SQVTM and ANQGSEA. The V and J ends lost 7 bases and 2 bases respectively, with 21 bases between them. The CDR3 runs 15 residues. The CDR3 coding sequence is TGCAGCGCCTGGGGGGGGGCTCATGGTGCCTACGAGCAGTACTTC. It is translated as CSAWGGAHGAYEQYF.

The chain uses TRBV6-5 and TRBJ1-2; D call uncertain. Between the trimmed V and J ends, which lost 2 bases and 1 base, there was a span of 11 bases. Germline V gene data show CDR1 as MNHEY and CDR2 as SVGAGI. The CDR3 runs 15 residues. Written as DNA, the CDR3 is TGTGCCAGCAGTTACGAATATGCAGTTAACTATGGCTACACCTTC. It encodes CASSYEYAVNYGYTF.

The chain uses TRBV4-3 and TRBJ1-2, with D possibly matching TRBD1 (6 bases). V was pared by 0 bases and J by 8 bases, with 16 bases between. CDR3 size: 15 residues. Germline CDR1 reads LGHNA; CDR2 reads YSLEER. The CDR3 here is CASSQDRTATIGYTF. The CDR3 region has the DNA TGCGCCAGCAGCCAAGATAGGACAGCTACTATAGGCTACACCTTC.

V usage is TRBV2 and J usage is TRBJ2-1; 11 bases match TRBD2. With 8 bases clipped from V and 9 bases from J, the junction kept 6 bases outside the gene matches. This CDR3 region has 13 residues. Looked up from germline, CDR1 is SNHLY and CDR2 is FYNNEI. This chain's CDR3 is CASGLAGGSEQFF. The CDR3 DNA is TGTGCCAGCGGTCTAGCGGGGGGAAGTGAGCAGTTCTTC.

This rearrangement joins TRBV19 to TRBJ2-1; D is uncertain. Per germline, CDR1 LNHDA and CDR2 SQIVND (reference sequence). With 3 bases removed from V and 2 bases from J, the gap between germline ends came to 8 bases. The CDR3 has 14 amino acids. CDR3 sequence: CASSIGGTYNEQFF. As DNA, the CDR3 is TGTGCCAGTAGTATCGGTGGTACCTACAATGAGCAGTTCTTC.

The gene calls are TRBV11-2 and TRBJ1-1, with D hard to call. V was shortened by 1 base and J by 5 bases, with 14 bases between the two germline ends. Germline loops: CDR1 SGHAT, CDR2 FQNNGV. There are 15 residues in the CDR3. CDR3 amino acids: CASSLGSRGNTEAFF. The CDR3 DNA reads TGTGCCAGCAGCTTAGGATCGCGAGGGAATACTGAAGCTTTCTTT.

This chain links TRBV7-8 with TRBJ2-1; either TRBD1 or TRBD2 may supply D (6 bases each). Germline lookup yields CDR1 SGHVS and CDR2 FQNEAQ. With 5 bases removed from V and 4 bases from J, the gap between germline ends came to 12 bases. The CDR3 consists of 14 residues. CDR3 loop: CASSAIGGYNEQFF. CDR3 in DNA: TGTGCCAGCAGCGCCATAGGGGGGTACAATGAGCAGTTCTTC.

This clone has at least ten counts. J is TRBJ1-1 and V is TRBV19; D gene uncertain. The germline V gene has CDR1 LNHDA and CDR2 SQIVND (reference sequence). This CDR3 has 15 residues. V lost 7 bases, J lost 3 bases, and 18 bases lay in between. This chain's CDR3 is CASTMRRQMDTEAFF. The CDR3 DNA sequence: TGTGCCAGTACCATGAGGCGCCAGATGGACACTGAAGCTTTCTTT.

This clone was observed a single time. The V call is TRBV27, the J call TRBJ2-2; D assignment may be TRBD1 or TRBD2 (5 bases each). V was shortened by 3 bases and J by 0 bases, with 11 bases between the two germline ends. Germline CDR1 MNHEY, CDR2 SMNVEV (reference sequence). The CDR3 sequence is 16 residues long. The CDR3 loop is CASSFLVGPNTGELFF. Written as DNA, the CDR3 is TGTGCCAGCAGTTTCCTGGTGGGACCGAACACCGGGGAGCTGTTTTTT.

The V and J genes are TRBV15 and TRBJ2-6; 7 bases align to TRBD1. The trim removed 5 bases at V and 2 bases at J, leaving 6 bases unmatched. CDR1 is LNHNV, CDR2 YYDKDF, per germline (reference sequence). The CDR3 has 16 residues. The CDR3 loop is CATSQTGKTGANVLTF. CDR3 bases: TGTGCCACCAGCCAGACAGGGAAGACTGGGGCCAACGTCCTGACTTTC.

V and J are TRBV4-3 and TRBJ1-6; 7 bases agree with TRBD1. J was trimmed by 6 bases and V by 0 bases; bases with no gene match: 2. The CDR3 runs to 15 residues. Germline CDR1 is LGHNA and CDR2 is YSLEER. The CDR3: CASSQDRGGNSPLHF. The CDR3 DNA sequence: TGCGCCAGCAGCCAAGACAGGGGGGGTAATTCACCCCTCCACTTT.

The chain joins TRBV29-1 to TRBJ1-2; D not certain. The CDR3 has 11 amino acids. Trimming removed 7 bases at V and 9 bases at J, with 15 bases between. Germline V gene lookup returns CDR1 SQVTM and CDR2 ANQGSEA. CDR3 in amino acids: CSAQDTNRYTF. The CDR3 DNA is TGCAGCGCCCAAGACACCAATCGCTACACCTTC.

The rearrangement links TRBV14 to TRBJ2-7; tentatively, D is TRBD1 (6 bases). The CDR3 is 12 amino acids. CDR1 is SGHDN and CDR2 is FVKESK in the germline V gene. With 0 bases removed from V and 7 bases from J, the gap between germline ends came to 7 bases. The CDR3 reads CASSQERGEQYF. CDR3 DNA sequence: TGTGCCAGCAGCCAAGAGAGGGGGGAGCAGTACTTC.

J is TRBJ2-7 and V is TRBV29-1, with D unresolved. This CDR3 region has 11 residues. The germline V gene has CDR1 SQVTM and CDR2 ANQGSEA. Trimming left V 7 bases short and J 3 bases short, with 10 bases between. The CDR3 is CSARVNYEQYF. The CDR3 bases are TGCAGCGCTCGGGTTAACTACGAGCAGTACTTC.

The V gene is TRBV9, the J gene TRBJ2-3, with no clear D. The V end lost 1 base, the J end lost 5 bases, and 17 bases lay between the germline ends. The CDR3 contains 16 residues. Germline CDR1 is SGDLS and CDR2 is YYNGEE. CDR3 nucleotide sequence: TGTGCCAGCAGCGTACCATCATCGGGCGGCGAAGATACGCAGTATTTT. It encodes CASSVPSSGGEDTQYF.

The chain recombines TRBV30 with TRBJ1-2, with a tentative D call TRBD1 (6 bases). The V end was cut by 4 bases, the J end by 8 bases, with 17 bases between. The CDR3 totals 13 residues. CDR1 is GTSNPN and CDR2 is SVGIG in the germline V gene (reference sequence). The CDR3 nucleotides are TGTGCCTGGACTCTGGGGGCGTTGGAGGGCTACACCTTC. Translation gives CAWTLGALEGYTF.

The chain recombines TRBV23-1 with TRBJ1-4; maybe TRBD1 (5 bases). TRBV23-1 is classed as an ORF, of uncertain function. The V end lost 0 bases, the J end lost 6 bases, and 20 bases lay between the germline ends. This CDR3 contains 18 residues. The DNA for the CDR3 is TGCGCCAGCAGTCAATCTAGCCTTGGGACTCTGGTAGATGAAAAACTGTTTTTT. Protein: CASSQSSLGTLVDEKLFF.

This clone was picked up a small number of times. V gene TRBV30 combines with J gene TRBJ2-7; TRBD1 matches 9 bases. The CDR3 has 14 amino acids. J lost 3 bases, V lost 4 bases, and 7 bases had no gene match. Germline lookup yields CDR1 GTSNPN and CDR2 SVGIG (reference sequence). This CDR3 reads CAWNPGTGHYEQYF. The CDR3 DNA follows: TGTGCCTGGAATCCCGGGACAGGGCACTACGAGCAGTACTTC. Filled out from reference TRBV30 and TRBJ2-7, the complete variable domain reads SQTIHQWPATLVQPVGSPLSLECTVEGTSNPNLYWYRQAAGRGLQLLFYSVGIGQISSEVPQNLSASRPQDRQFILSSKKLLLSDSGFYLCAWNPGTGHYEQYFGPGTRLTVT.

The chain employs TRBV7-2 and TRBJ1-6; tentative D call: TRBD1 (5 bases). Germline V gene sequence: CDR1 SGHTA, CDR2 FQGNSA. Trimming removed 5 bases at V and 0 bases at J, with 11 bases between. This CDR3 comprises 16 residues. This CDR3 is CASSPPGGSYNSPLHF. The CDR3 DNA reads as TGTGCCAGCAGCCCCCCGGGGGGCTCCTATAATTCACCCCTCCACTTT.

The chain employs TRBV6-6 and TRBJ1-2; TRBD1 is a possible D gene (5 bases). The CDR3 length is 14 residues. Trimming left V 2 bases short and J 9 bases short, with 16 bases between. Germline CDR1 and CDR2: MNHNY and SVGAGI (reference sequence). The CDR3 DNA reads as TGTGCCAGCAGTTACGCAGGGTCTCAAGATCGCTACACCTTC. Translated: CASSYAGSQDRYTF.

This clone was recorded a few times. The V gene is TRBV30, the J gene TRBJ1-5; 7 bases line up with TRBD1. The CDR3 spans 13 residues. Germline trimming cut 5 bases from V and 7 bases from J; bases unmatched to any gene: 8. CDR1 is GTSNPN, CDR2 SVGIG, per germline (reference sequence). CDR3 residues: CAWATGLNQPQHF. CDR3 sequence (DNA): TGTGCCTGGGCGACAGGGTTAAACCAGCCCCAGCATTTT. Drawing the rest from reference TRBV30 and TRBJ1-5, the complete variable domain is SQTIHQWPATLVQPVGSPLSLECTVEGTSNPNLYWYRQAAGRGLQLLFYSVGIGQISSEVPQNLSASRPQDRQFILSSKKLLLSDSGFYLCAWATGLNQPQHFGDGTRLSIL.

The chain carries TRBV27 and TRBJ2-5; 10 bases line up with TRBD2. CDR1 is MNHEY, CDR2 SMNVEV, per germline (reference sequence). This CDR3 has 15 residues. After removal of 3 bases from V and 5 bases from J, the junction contained 6 bases not matched to a gene. CDR3 nucleotide sequence: TGTGCCAGCAGTTTGATAGCGGGGGGCCGGGAGACCCAGTACTTC. Translating it yields CASSLIAGGRETQYF.

This clone appeared a few times. The genes are TRBV29-1 and TRBJ2-1; D gene uncertain. The CDR3 covers 13 residues. The germline V gene has CDR1 SQVTM and CDR2 ANQGSEA. The V end was cut by 4 bases, the J end by 3 bases, with 10 bases between. The CDR3: CSVVSVNYNEQFF. In DNA form, the CDR3 reads TGCAGCGTTGTGAGCGTCAACTACAATGAGCAGTTCTTC.